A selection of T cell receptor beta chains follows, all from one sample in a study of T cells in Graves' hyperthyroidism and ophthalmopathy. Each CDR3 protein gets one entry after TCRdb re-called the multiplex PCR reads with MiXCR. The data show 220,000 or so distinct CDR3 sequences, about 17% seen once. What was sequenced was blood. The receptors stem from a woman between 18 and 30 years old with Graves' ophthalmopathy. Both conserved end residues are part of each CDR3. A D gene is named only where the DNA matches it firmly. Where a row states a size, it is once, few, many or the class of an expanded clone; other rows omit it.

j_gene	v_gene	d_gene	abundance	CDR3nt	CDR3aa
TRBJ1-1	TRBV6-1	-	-	TGTGCCAGCAGACGGACGACGGTGGCCCCTGAAGCTTTCTTT	CASRRTTVAPEAFF
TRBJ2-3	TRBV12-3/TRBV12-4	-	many	TGTGCCAGCAGACGGACTATTACAGATACGCAGTATTTT	CASRRTITDTQYF
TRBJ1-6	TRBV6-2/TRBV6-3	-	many	TGTGCCAGCAGTTACTCGAGCCAGGGAGGATCACCCCTCCACTTT	CASSYSSQGGSPLHF
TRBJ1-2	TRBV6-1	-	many	TGTGCCAGCAGTGAGGTTACTAACTATGGCTACACCTTC	CASSEVTNYGYTF
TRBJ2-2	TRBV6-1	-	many	TGTGCCAGCAAAGAACCGAACACCGGGGAGCTGTTTTTT	CASKEPNTGELFF
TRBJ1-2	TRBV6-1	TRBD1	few	TGTGCCAGCACTAATGACAGGGGGCGGTCTGGCTACACCTTC	CASTNDRGRSGYTF
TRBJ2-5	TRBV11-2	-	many	TGTGCCAGCAGCTCGTACAGGGATCGTGCGGAGACCCAGTACTTC	CASSSYRDRAETQYF
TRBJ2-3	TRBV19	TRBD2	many	TGTGCCAGTGGGACTAGCGGGGGGGTGAGAGATACGCAGTATTTT	CASGTSGGVRDTQYF
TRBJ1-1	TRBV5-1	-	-	TGCGCCAGCAGCTTCTTAGGGGTACGCACTGAAGCTTTCTTT	CASSFLGVRTEAFF
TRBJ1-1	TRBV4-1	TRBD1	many	TGCGCCAGCAGCCAACTAAGAACAGGGGCCCTCTCCCATCCCTTGAACACTGAAGCTTTCTTT	CASSQLRTGALSHPLNTEAFF
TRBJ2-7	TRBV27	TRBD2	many	TGTGCCAGCAGTTTATACCCTAGCGGCTACGAGCAGTACTTC	CASSLYPSGYEQYF
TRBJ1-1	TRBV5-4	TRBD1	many	TGTGCCAGCAGCTTGACGGACAGGGCTGAAGCTTTCTTT	CASSLTDRAEAFF
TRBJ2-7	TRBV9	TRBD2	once	TGTGCCAGCAGCGTTAGCGGGGTTAGCCCCTACGAGCAGTACTTC	CASSVSGVSPYEQYF
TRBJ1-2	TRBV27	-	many	TGTGCCAGCAGTACAACCGGGACCATCTATGGCTACACCTTC	CASSTTGTIYGYTF
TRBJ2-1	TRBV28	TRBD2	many	TGTGCCAGCAGCTCCCGCGGGAGGGCCATTGATGAGCAGTTCTTC	CASSSRGRAIDEQFF
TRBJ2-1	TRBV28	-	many	TGTGCCAGCATTCGTTTGTTGGGGGGTCGTCGTTCCTACAATGAGCAGTTCTTC	CASIRLLGGRRSYNEQFF
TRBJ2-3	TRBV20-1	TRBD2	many	TGCAGTGCTCGAGGACTAGCGGGGACTGCCGATACGCAGTATTTT	CSARGLAGTADTQYF
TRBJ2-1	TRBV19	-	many	TGTGCCAGTATCGGGGCCCCCTACAATGAGCAGTTCTTC	CASIGAPYNEQFF
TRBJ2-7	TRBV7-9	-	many	TGTGCCAGCAGCCAACATTACGCCGGGACAACCGACGAGCAGTACTTC	CASSQHYAGTTDEQYF
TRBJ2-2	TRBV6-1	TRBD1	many	TGTGCCAGCAGTGAGCCGGACAGGGTGTTTTCCGGGGAGCTGTTTTTT	CASSEPDRVFSGELFF
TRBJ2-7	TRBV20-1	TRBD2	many	TGCAGTGCTAGGCGGAGGAGCGGGACGTACGAGCAGTACTTC	CSARRRSGTYEQYF
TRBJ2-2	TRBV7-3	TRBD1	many	TGTGCCAGCAGCTCTCCTCCGGGACAGTCGGCCGGGGAGCTGTTTTTT	CASSSPPGQSAGELFF
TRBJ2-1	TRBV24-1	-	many	TGTGCCACCAGTGACTCCGCCGGGGGGCACTACAATGAGCAGTTCTTC	CATSDSAGGHYNEQFF
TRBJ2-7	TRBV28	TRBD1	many	TGTGCCAGCAAGTACCGGGACAGGGTCAACGAGCAGTACTTC	CASKYRDRVNEQYF
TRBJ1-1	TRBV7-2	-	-	TGTGCCAGCACCGAGACGGTGAACACTGAAGCTTTCTTT	CASTETVNTEAFF
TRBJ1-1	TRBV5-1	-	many	TGCGCCAGCAGCTGGCGGACCAACACTGAAGCTTTCTTT	CASSWRTNTEAFF
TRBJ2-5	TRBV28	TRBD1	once	TGTGCCAGCAGCGGGGGTTCAGGGGGCCTGGAGACCCAGTACTTC	CASSGGSGGLETQYF
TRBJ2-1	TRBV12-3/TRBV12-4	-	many	TGTGCCAGCAGCCAAGGGAAGGGAAGATTTCATGAGCAGTTCTTC	CASSQGKGRFHEQFF
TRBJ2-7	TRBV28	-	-	TGTGCCAGCAACTCCTATCTAGTGTTCACCTACGAGCAGTACTTC	CASNSYLVFTYEQYF
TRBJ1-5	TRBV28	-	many	TGTGCCAGCAGTTTATTACCCCGCAATCAGCCCCAGCATTTT	CASSLLPRNQPQHF
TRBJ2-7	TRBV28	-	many	TGTGCCAGCAGGGGAGCCTACGAGCAGTACTTC	CASRGAYEQYF
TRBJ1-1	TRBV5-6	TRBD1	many	TGTGCCAGCAGCTTTAGACAGGGAGAAGCTTTCTTT	CASSFRQGEAFF
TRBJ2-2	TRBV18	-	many	TGTGCCAGCTCACCACGGGCCTCGAACACCGGGGAGCTGTTTTTT	CASSPRASNTGELFF